The source of this T cell receptor beta chain is a study of cytomegalovirus exposure and HLA in healthy donors. Turning to the study itself: HLA-typed donors were the source of about 85 million unique TCRs, which an early data release held.

The CDR3 extends over 14 amino acids. V shed 5 bases and J 1 base; nucleotides not matched to a gene: 4. Germline V CDR1 and CDR2: MNHEY, SMNVEV (reference sequence). PCR was performed using 60 Vbeta and 13 Jbeta primers. The repertoire was sequenced with immunoSEQ multiplex PCR; TCRdb's copy has only in-frame clones and lacks some. Among about 200,000 clones, more than 75% were seen once, and the ten largest hold about 2.5%. Study-wide results and caveats: An analysis done earlier found most TCR beta V segments productive about 87% or about 30% of the time.

About this clone itself: The antigen is unknown.

The sample comprised PBMCs. The rearrangement links TRBV27 to TRBJ1-1; 7 bases line up with TRBD1. The receptor comes from a woman in her thirties or forties in good health and CMV-seronegative. CDR3 in DNA: TGTGCCAGCAGTCCAAACAGGGGGAACACTGAAGCTTTCTTT. The encoded protein is CASSPNRGNTEAFF.